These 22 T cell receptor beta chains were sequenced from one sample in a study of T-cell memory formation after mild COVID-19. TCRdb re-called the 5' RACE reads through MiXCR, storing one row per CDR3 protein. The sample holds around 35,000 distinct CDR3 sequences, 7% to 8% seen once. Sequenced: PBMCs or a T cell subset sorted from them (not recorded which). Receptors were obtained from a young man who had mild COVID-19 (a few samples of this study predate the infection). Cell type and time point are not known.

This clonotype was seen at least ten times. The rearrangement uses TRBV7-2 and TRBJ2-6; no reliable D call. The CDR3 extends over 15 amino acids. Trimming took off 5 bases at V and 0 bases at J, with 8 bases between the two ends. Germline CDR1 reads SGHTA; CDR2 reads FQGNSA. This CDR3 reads CASSPLPSGANVLTF. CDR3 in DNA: TGTGCCAGCAGCCCCCTCCCCTCTGGGGCCAACGTCCTGACTTTC.

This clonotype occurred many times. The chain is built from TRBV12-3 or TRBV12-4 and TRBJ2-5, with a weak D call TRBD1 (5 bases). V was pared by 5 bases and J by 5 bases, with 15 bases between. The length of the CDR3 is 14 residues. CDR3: CASSGRWGSETQYF. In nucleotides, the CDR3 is TGTGCCAGCAGTGGAAGATGGGGCTCCGAGACCCAGTACTTC.

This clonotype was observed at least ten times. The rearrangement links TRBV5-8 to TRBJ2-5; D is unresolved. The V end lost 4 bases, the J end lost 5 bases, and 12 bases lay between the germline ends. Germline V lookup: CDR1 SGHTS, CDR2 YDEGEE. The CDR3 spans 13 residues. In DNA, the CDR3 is TGTGCCAGCAGCCGACACCTGGGGGAGACCCAGTACTTC. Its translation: CASSRHLGETQYF.

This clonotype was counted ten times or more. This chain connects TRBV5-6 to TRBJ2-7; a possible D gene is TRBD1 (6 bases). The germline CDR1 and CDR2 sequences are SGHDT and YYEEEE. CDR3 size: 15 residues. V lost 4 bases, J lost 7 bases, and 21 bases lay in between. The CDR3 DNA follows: TGTGCCAGCAGCAGACTCGGACAGTCCCAACGGGAGCAGTACTTC. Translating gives CASSRLGQSQREQYF.

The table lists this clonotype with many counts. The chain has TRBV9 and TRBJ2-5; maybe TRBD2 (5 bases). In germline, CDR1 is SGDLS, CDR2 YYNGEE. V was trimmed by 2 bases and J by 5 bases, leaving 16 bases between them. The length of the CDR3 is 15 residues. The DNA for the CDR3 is TGTGCCAGCAGCGTCGCGGGTTGGGCTCGGGAGACCCAGTACTTC. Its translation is CASSVAGWARETQYF.

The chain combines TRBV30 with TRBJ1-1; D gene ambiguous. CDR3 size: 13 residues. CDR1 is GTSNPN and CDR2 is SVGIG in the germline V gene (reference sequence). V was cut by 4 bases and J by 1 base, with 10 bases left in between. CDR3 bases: TGTGCCTGGACAAGGGAGGGGAACACTGAAGCTTTCTTT. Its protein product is CAWTREGNTEAFF. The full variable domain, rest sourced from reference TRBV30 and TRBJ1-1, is SQTIHQWPATLVQPVGSPLSLECTVEGTSNPNLYWYRQAAGRGLQLLFYSVGIGQISSEVPQNLSASRPQDRQFILSSKKLLLSDSGFYLCAWTREGNTEAFFGQGTRLTVV.

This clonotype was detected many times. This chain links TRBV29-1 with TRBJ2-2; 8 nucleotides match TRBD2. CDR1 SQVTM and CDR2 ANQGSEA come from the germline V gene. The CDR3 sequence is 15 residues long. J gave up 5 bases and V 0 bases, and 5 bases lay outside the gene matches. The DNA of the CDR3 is TGCAGCGTTGAAGACGGACGGGGGGGGACCGGGGAGCTGTTTTTT. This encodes CSVEDGRGGTGELFF.

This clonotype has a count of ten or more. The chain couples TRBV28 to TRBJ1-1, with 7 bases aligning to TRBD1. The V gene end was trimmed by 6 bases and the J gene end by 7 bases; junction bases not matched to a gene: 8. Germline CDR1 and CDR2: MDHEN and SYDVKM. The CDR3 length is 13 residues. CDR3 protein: CASSLIRDSEAFF. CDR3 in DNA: TGTGCCAGCAGCCTTATCCGGGACAGTGAAGCTTTCTTT.

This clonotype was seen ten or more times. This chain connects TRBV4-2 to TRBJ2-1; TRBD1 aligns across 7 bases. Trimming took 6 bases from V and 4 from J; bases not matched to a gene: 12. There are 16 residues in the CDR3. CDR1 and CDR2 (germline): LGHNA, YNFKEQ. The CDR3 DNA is TGTGCCAGCAGTCCAAACAGGGACAGCAGGTACAATGAGCAGTTCTTC. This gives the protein CASSPNRDSRYNEQFF.

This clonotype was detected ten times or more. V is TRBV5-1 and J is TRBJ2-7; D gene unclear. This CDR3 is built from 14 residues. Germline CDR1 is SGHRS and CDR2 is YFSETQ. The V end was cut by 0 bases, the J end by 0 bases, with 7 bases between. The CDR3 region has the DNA TGCGCCAGCAGCTTGGATCCGAGCTCCTACGAGCAGTACGTC. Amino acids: CASSLDPSSYEQYV.

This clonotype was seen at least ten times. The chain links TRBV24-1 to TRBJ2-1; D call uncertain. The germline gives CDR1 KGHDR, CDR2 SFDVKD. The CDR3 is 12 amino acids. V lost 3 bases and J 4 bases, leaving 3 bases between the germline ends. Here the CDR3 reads CATSDEYNEQFF. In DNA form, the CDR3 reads TGTGCCACCAGTGATGAGTACAATGAGCAGTTCTTC.

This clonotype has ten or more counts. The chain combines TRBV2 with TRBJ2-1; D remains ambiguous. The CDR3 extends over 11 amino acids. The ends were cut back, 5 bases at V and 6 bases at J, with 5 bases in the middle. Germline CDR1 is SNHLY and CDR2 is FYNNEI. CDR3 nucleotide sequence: TGTGCCAGCAGTTTTCCCAATGAGCAGTTCTTC. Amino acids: CASSFPNEQFF.

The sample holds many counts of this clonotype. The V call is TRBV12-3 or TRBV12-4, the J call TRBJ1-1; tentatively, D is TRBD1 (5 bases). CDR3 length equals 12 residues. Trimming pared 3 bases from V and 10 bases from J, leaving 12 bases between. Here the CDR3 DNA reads TGTGCCAGCAGTTTTTTGGAGGGACGAGCTTTCTTT. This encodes CASSFLEGRAFF.

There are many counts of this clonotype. CDR3 in amino acids: CAISASGHRGNTIYF. The CDR3 bases are TGTGCCATCAGTGCCTCGGGACACCGTGGAAACACCATATATTTT. This chain uses TRBV10-3 with TRBJ1-3; the D gene is possibly TRBD1 (6 bases). Trimming removed 4 bases at V and 3 bases at J, with 13 bases between. This CDR3 is built from 15 residues. CDR1 and CDR2 (germline): ENHRY, SYGVKD.

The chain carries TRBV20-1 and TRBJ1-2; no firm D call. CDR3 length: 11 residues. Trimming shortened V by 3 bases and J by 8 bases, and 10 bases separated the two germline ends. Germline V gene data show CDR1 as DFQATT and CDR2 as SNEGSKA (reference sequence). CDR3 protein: CSASTNPGYTF. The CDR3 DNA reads TGCAGTGCTAGTACGAACCCCGGCTACACCTTC.

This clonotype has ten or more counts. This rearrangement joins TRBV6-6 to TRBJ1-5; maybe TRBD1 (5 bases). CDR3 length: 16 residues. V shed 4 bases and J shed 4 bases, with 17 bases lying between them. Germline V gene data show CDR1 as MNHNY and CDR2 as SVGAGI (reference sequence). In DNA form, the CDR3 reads TGTGCCAGCAGTTTCGGCCCGGGGACGGGAAATCAGCCCCAGCATTTT. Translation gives CASSFGPGTGNQPQHF.

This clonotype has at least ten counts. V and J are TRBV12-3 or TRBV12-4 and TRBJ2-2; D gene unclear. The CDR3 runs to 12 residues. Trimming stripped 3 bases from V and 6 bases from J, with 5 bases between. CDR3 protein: CASSFRPGELFF. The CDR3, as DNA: TGTGCCAGCAGTTTCCGGCCCGGGGAGCTGTTTTTT.

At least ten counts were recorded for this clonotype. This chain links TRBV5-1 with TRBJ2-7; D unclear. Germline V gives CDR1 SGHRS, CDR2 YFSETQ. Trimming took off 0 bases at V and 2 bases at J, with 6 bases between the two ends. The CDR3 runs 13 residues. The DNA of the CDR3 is TGCGCCAGCAGCTTGGACCGTACCTACGAGCAGTACGTC. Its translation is CASSLDRTYEQYV.

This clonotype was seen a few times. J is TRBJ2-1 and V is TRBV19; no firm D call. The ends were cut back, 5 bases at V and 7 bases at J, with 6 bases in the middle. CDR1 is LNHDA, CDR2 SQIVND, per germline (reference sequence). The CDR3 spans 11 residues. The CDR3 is CASSQRNEQFF. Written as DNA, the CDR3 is TGTGCCAGTAGTCAGAGAAATGAGCAGTTCTTC.

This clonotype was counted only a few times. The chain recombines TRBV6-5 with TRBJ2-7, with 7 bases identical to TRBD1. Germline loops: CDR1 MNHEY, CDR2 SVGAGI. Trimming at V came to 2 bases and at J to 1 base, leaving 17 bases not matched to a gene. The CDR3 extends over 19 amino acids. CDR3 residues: CASSYKRGLDPGPSYEQYV. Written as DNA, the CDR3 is TGTGCCAGCAGTTACAAGAGGGGGCTTGATCCGGGCCCTTCCTACGAGCAGTACGTC.

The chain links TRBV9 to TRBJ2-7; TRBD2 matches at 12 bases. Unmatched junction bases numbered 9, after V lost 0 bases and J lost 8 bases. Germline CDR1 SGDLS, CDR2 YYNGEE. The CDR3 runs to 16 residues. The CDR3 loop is CASSVAEASGGEQQYF. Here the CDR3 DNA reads TGTGCCAGCAGCGTAGCTGAGGCTAGCGGGGGGGAGCAGCAGTACTTC.

The CDR3 sequence: CASSLGAGQALNIQYF. The CDR3 DNA is TGTGCCAGCAGCTTGGGGGCGGGACAGGCGCTGAACATTCAGTACTTC. The chain links TRBV5-5 to TRBJ2-4; 8 bases fit TRBD1. Germline values: CDR1 SGHKS, CDR2 YYEKEE (reference sequence). V was clipped by 0 bases and J by 7 bases; unmatched bases: 9. The CDR3 totals 16 residues. Variable domain in full (rest from reference TRBV5-5 and TRBJ2-4): DAGVTQSPTHLIKTRGQQVTLRCSPISGHKSVSWYQQVLGQGPQFIFQYYEKEERGRGNFPDRFSARQFPNYSSELNVNALLLGDSALYLCASSLGAGQALNIQYFGAGTRLSVL.